The 10 T cell receptor beta chains below were found in one sample sequenced in a study of cytomegalovirus exposure and HLA in healthy donors. In the PCR, 60 Vbeta and 13 Jbeta primers were used. Only in-frame clones appear in the TCRdb table, and some are missing; sequencing was by immunoSEQ multiplex PCR. The sample shows about 190,000 clones, 85% to 90% of them seen only once. The sequenced sample was PBMCs. Source of these receptors: a man between 25 and 39 years old in good health and CMV-seronegative.

V and J are TRBV9 and TRBJ1-5, with D possibly being TRBD1 (6 bases). V lost 4 bases and J lost 2, with 10 bases in between. Germline V gene lookup returns CDR1 SGDLS and CDR2 YYNGEE. This CDR3 has 14 amino acids. CDR3 nucleotide sequence: TGTGCCAGCAGCCGGGACACGCGCAATCAGCCCCAGCATTTT. Amino acid sequence: CASSRDTRNQPQHF.

The rearrangement uses TRBV29-1 and TRBJ2-1; TRBD1 agrees at 8 bases. CDR3 length: 14 residues. The V and J ends lost 5 bases and 1 base, in that order; junction bases with no gene match: 4. CDR1 and CDR2 from the germline V gene are SQVTM and ANQGSEA. CDR3 DNA sequence: TGCAGCGTTAGAAGACAGGGGTCCTACAATGAGCAGTTCTTC. It translates to CSVRRQGSYNEQFF.

The rearrangement joins TRBV2 to TRBJ2-7; TRBD1 matches 7 bases. This CDR3 has 13 amino acids. Germline V gene data show CDR1 as SNHLY and CDR2 as FYNNEI. Trimming at V came to 3 bases and at J to 4 bases, leaving 3 bases not matched to a gene. CDR3 nucleotides: TGTGCCAGCAGTGAGGACAGGTTATACGAGCAGTACTTC. Its protein product is CASSEDRLYEQYF. The variable domain in full, completed from reference TRBV2 and TRBJ2-7, reads EPEVTQTPSHQVTQMGQEVILRCVPISNHLYFYWYRQILGQKVEFLVSFYNNEISEKSEIFDDQFSVERPDGSNFTLKIRSTKLEDSAMYFCASSEDRLYEQYFGPGTRLTVT.

The chain uses TRBV2 and TRBJ2-7; D is possibly TRBD2 (6 bases). Germline-derived CDR1 and CDR2 are SNHLY and FYNNEI. V lost 8 bases to trimming and J lost 2 bases, with 13 bases between them. The CDR3 loop spans 13 amino acids. The CDR3 coding sequence is TGTGCCAGCGGGGGAGGCGCCGCCTACGAGCAGTACTTC. Residues: CASGGGAAYEQYF. The full variable domain, completed using reference TRBV2 and TRBJ2-7, is EPEVTQTPSHQVTQMGQEVILRCVPISNHLYFYWYRQILGQKVEFLVSFYNNEISEKSEIFDDQFSVERPDGSNFTLKIRSTKLEDSAMYFCASGGGAAYEQYFGPGTRLTVT.

The chain carries TRBV11-3 and TRBJ1-3; D may be TRBD1 (5 bases). Germline V CDR1 and CDR2: SGHNT, YENEEA. V was trimmed by 5 bases and J by 2 bases, leaving 13 bases between them. The CDR3 spans 15 residues. The CDR3 nucleotides read TGTGCCAGCAGCCAATCCCAGGGTGCTGGAAACACCATATATTTT. This translates into CASSQSQGAGNTIYF.

The chain joins TRBV6-7 to TRBJ1-5, with D perhaps matching TRBD1 (6 bases). TRBV6-7 is an ORF; its function is uncertain. The CDR3 consists of 16 residues. Between the trimmed V and J ends, which lost 7 bases and 7 bases, there was a span of 23 bases. The chain's CDR3 is CASTLEKQGGLQPQHF. The DNA of the CDR3 is TGTGCCAGCACCCTTGAGAAACAGGGTGGGTTGCAGCCCCAGCATTTT.

The V call is TRBV6-5, the J call TRBJ2-7, with 7 bases matching TRBD2. This CDR3 is built from 14 residues. Germline V gives CDR1 MNHEY, CDR2 SVGAGI. Unmatched junction bases numbered 8, after V lost 5 bases and J lost 4 bases. The CDR3 DNA reads TGTGCCAGCAGTGTAACGGAGGGAGGGTACGAGCAGTACTTC. Translated, it gives CASSVTEGGYEQYF.

The V call is TRBV4-1, the J call TRBJ2-7, with a weak D call TRBD2 (7 bases). V dropped 8 bases and J dropped 3 bases, with 11 bases sitting between them. Germline values: CDR1 MGHRA, CDR2 YSYEKL. The CDR3 consists of 12 residues. The CDR3 region is CASRGASYEQYF. The CDR3 DNA sequence: TGCGCCAGCCGGGGGGCCAGCTACGAGCAGTACTTC.

The chain uses TRBV28 and TRBJ1-2; D might be TRBD1 (6 bases). The germline V gene encodes CDR1 MDHEN and CDR2 SYDVKM. The CDR3 extends over 12 amino acids. The V and J ends lost 6 bases and 8 bases respectively, with 13 bases between them. The CDR3 region is CASSQQRGGYTF. The CDR3 DNA reads TGTGCCAGCAGCCAACAGAGGGGGGGCTACACCTTC.

This chain links TRBV19 with TRBJ1-4; 7 bases map to TRBD1. CDR3 length: 15 amino acids. Germline lookup yields CDR1 LNHDA and CDR2 SQIVND (reference sequence). Trimming cost V 6 bases and J 4 bases; bases outside gene matches: 8. The CDR3 coding sequence is TGTGCCAGTAGCACGGGGACAGTTTTTAATGAAAAACTGTTTTTT. Amino acids: CASSTGTVFNEKLFF.